This note documents a single TCR beta chain sequence. Its specificity is not known. With a much larger clone just one base away, this may be a read error. This entry belongs to a study of blood T cells in healthy people across ages. Study findings and constraints: Diversity estimates drawn from one million T cells were deemed underestimates.

V was pared by 11 bases and J by 0 bases, with 13 bases between. The length of the CDR3 is 13 residues. Germline V gene data show CDR1 as MRHNA and CDR2 as SNTAGT. It was with a sample-barcoded 5' primer and a J-beta primer mix that a second PCR of roughly 6 to 12 cycles was run. MiXCR, applied by TCRdb to the 5' RACE reads, yields one record per CDR3 protein. The sample yields 850,000 to 950,000 distinct CDR3 sequences, more than 25% seen once. The J gene is TRBJ1-1, the V gene TRBV6-4, with D perhaps TRBD1 (5 bases). The sequenced sample was blood. This clonotype was obtained from a woman older than 75 in good health. The CDR3 coding sequence is TGTGCCTGCGAGGGGAATCTGAACACTGAAGCTTTCTTT. This encodes CACEGNLNTEAFF.